This T cell receptor beta chain was observed in a study of T cells in Graves' hyperthyroidism and ophthalmopathy. Amplification of TCR beta CDR3 regions was performed using RNA transcripts as template. A set of HTBI primers served as the primers for a first-round RT-PCR of the TCR CDR3. Each CDR3 protein gets one entry after TCRdb re-called the multiplex PCR reads with MiXCR. The table shows around 620,000 distinct CDR3 sequences, with 14% occurring only once. Whole-study findings and limits: Progression to ophthalmopathy was predicted a median of approximately 6.4 months early.

This CDR3 is 14 amino acids long. The V and J ends lost 5 bases and 0 bases respectively, with 9 bases between them. Germline V gene data show CDR1 as MNHEY and CDR2 as SMNVEV (reference sequence). This clonotype occurred many times. Its target is not known. Sequenced material: blood. V gene TRBV27 combines with J gene TRBJ2-3, with D hard to call. The origin of this receptor is a woman aged 18-29 years with Graves' ophthalmopathy. The CDR3 coding sequence is TGTGCCAGCAGTCGGGTGGATAGCACAGATACGCAGTATTTT. This encodes CASSRVDSTDTQYF.